Below, 29 T cell receptor beta chains from the same sample are listed, as sequenced in a study of T cell repertoires in ileal Crohn's disease. Assay: immunoSEQ multiplex PCR; the TCRdb copy retains only in-frame clones and omits some. The table has approximately 27,000 clones, roughly three quarters seen once. Sequenced material: ileal tissue. The receptors originated from an adult with Crohn's disease.

The rearrangement links TRBV4-1 to TRBJ2-7; tentative D call: TRBD2 (6 bases). Germline values: CDR1 MGHRA, CDR2 YSYEKL. The CDR3 sequence is 18 residues long. V was cut by 0 bases and J by 3 bases, with 21 bases left in between. CDR3 DNA: TGCGCCAGCAGCCAAGAACGCCTGTTGGGAGGAGTAAACTACGAGCAGTACTTC. This encodes CASSQERLLGGVNYEQYF.

The rearrangement uses TRBV5-1 and TRBJ2-7; D unresolved. Germline assignment: CDR1 SGHRS and CDR2 YFSETQ. There are 14 residues in the CDR3. V was shortened by 4 bases and J by 0 bases, with 11 bases between the two germline ends. CDR3 DNA sequence: TGCGCCAGCAGCGCGCGAGGCAGCTCCTACGAGCAGTACTTC. Its protein product is CASSARGSSYEQYF.

The gene calls are TRBV7-2 and TRBJ2-2, with D possibly being TRBD2 (5 bases). Germline V gene data show CDR1 as SGHTA and CDR2 as FQGNSA. V gave up 5 bases and J gave up 5 bases, with 18 bases separating them. The CDR3 has 16 amino acids. The CDR3 region is CASSRLAPGITGELFF. CDR3 DNA: TGTGCCAGCAGCCGTCTGGCACCCGGGATTACCGGGGAGCTGTTTTTT.

This clone was seen a few times. The J gene is TRBJ1-4, the V gene TRBV4-1; D is perhaps TRBD1 (5 bases). CDR3 length equals 18 residues. CDR1 is MGHRA, CDR2 YSYEKL, per germline. V was cut by 0 bases and J by 0 bases, with 14 bases left in between. The CDR3, as DNA: TGCGCCAGCAGCCAAGATCAGGGCAGGCCTGCAACTAATGAAAAACTGTTTTTT. Translated: CASSQDQGRPATNEKLFF.

The CDR3 sequence: CASRGTGDSNQPQHF. The CDR3, as DNA: TGTGCCAGCAGAGGGACAGGGGATAGCAATCAGCCCCAGCATTTT. This sequence joins TRBV6-6 and TRBJ1-5; 10 bases line up with TRBD1. Per the germline V gene, CDR1 is MNHNY and CDR2 is SVGAGI (reference sequence). This CDR3 contains 15 residues. J was trimmed by 0 bases and V by 6 bases; bases with no gene match: 2.

The V gene is TRBV6-6, the J gene TRBJ2-5; D uncertain. Germline CDR1 and CDR2: MNHNY and SVGAGI (reference sequence). CDR3 length equals 13 residues. Between the trimmed V and J ends, which lost 6 bases and 2 bases, there was a span of 10 bases. The CDR3 region has the DNA TGTGCCAGCAGACTGGGCCTTCAAGAGACCCAGTACTTC. Protein product: CASRLGLQETQYF.

V usage is TRBV29-1 and J usage is TRBJ2-3; D not certain. V gave up 8 bases and J gave up 4 bases, with 7 bases separating them. Germline CDR1 is SQVTM and CDR2 is ANQGSEA. The CDR3 consists of 10 residues. This chain's CDR3 is CSCRSDTQYF. CDR3 nucleotide sequence: TGCAGCTGTCGGTCAGATACGCAGTATTTT.

The chain uses TRBV27 and TRBJ1-6; tentative D call: TRBD1 (5 bases). The V gene's germline CDR1 is MNHEY and CDR2 SMNVEV (reference sequence). V gave up 5 bases and J gave up 8 bases, with 16 bases separating them. This CDR3 region has 15 residues. The CDR3, as DNA: TGTGCCAGCAGTGCACAAGGGGTAGGGTATTCACCCCTCCACTTT. Encoded protein: CASSAQGVGYSPLHF.

The rearrangement uses TRBV5-6 and TRBJ1-2; TRBD1 agrees at 12 bases. CDR1 SGHDT and CDR2 YYEEEE come from the germline V gene. This CDR3 is 15 amino acids long. J lost 7 bases, V lost 0 bases, and 4 bases had no gene match. CDR3 sequence: CASSLAGTGGRGYTF. CDR3 bases: TGTGCCAGCAGCTTGGCCGGGACAGGGGGCCGTGGCTACACCTTC.

This chain uses TRBV4-1 with TRBJ1-1, with 9 bases identical to TRBD1. Germline assignment: CDR1 MGHRA and CDR2 YSYEKL. CDR3 length: 16 residues. Trimming at V came to 3 bases and at J to 1 base, leaving 6 bases not matched to a gene. The CDR3 reads CASSQRGGQGNTEAFF. CDR3 sequence (DNA): TGCGCCAGCAGCCAGAGGGGGGGACAGGGGAACACTGAAGCTTTCTTT.

This clone has only one observation. The chain employs TRBV6-1 and TRBJ1-6, with unresolved D. Per the germline V gene, CDR1 is MNHNS and CDR2 is SASEGT. V lost 5 bases and J lost 9, with 17 bases in between. This CDR3 region has 15 residues. The DNA of the CDR3 is TGTGCCAGCAGTTGGAGGACGGGTTGGGGTTCACCCCTCCACTTT. Translation: CASSWRTGWGSPLHF.

This clone was picked up one time. Its ends do not fully match the called genes, so a read error is possible. This sample also contains other DNA sequences that code for the same CDR3. The V and J genes are TRBV18 and TRBJ1-5; D not certain. The CDR3 is 12 residues long. Per germline, CDR1 KGHSH and CDR2 LQKENI. CDR3 sequence (DNA): TGCGCCAGCTCACCGACGGGATTGCCCCAGCATTTT. Protein sequence: CASSPTGLPQHF.

The J gene is TRBJ1-1, the V gene TRBV6-1; the D gene is possibly TRBD1 (5 bases). From germline, CDR1 is MNHNS and CDR2 SASEGT. The V end was cut by 3 bases, the J end by 4 bases, with 12 bases between. This CDR3 is 14 amino acids long. The CDR3 nucleotides read TGTGCCAGCAGTGAGGCCTGGGGCACCACTGAAGCTTTCTTT. It translates to CASSEAWGTTEAFF.

This chain connects TRBV5-8 to TRBJ2-7, with D possibly matching TRBD1 (6 bases). CDR1 is SGHTS, CDR2 YDEGEE, per germline. The CDR3 totals 15 residues. Trimming cost V 3 bases and J 0 bases, with 13 bases left between them. DNA for the CDR3: TGTGCCAGCAGCTCCCGGACAGTAAGCTCCTACGAGCAGTACTTC. This translates into CASSSRTVSSYEQYF.

V gene TRBV5-4 combines with J gene TRBJ2-5, with D perhaps TRBD2 (6 bases). The CDR3 has 13 residues. V was shortened by 3 bases and J by 1 base, with 7 bases between the two germline ends. The germline V gene has CDR1 SGHNT and CDR2 YYREEE (reference sequence). CDR3 coding DNA: TGTGCCAGCAGCTCGGGACTCCAAGAGACCCAGTACTTC. Protein product: CASSSGLQETQYF.

The V and J genes are TRBV5-1 and TRBJ2-1, with a possible D match to TRBD2 (6 bases). Germline assignment: CDR1 SGHRS and CDR2 YFSETQ. V was cut by 4 bases and J by 4 bases, with 12 bases left in between. There are 14 residues in the CDR3. CDR3 bases: TGCGCCAGCAGCAAGGCGGGGAATTACAATGAGCAGTTCTTC. Translated: CASSKAGNYNEQFF. Combining the CDR3 with reference TRBV5-1 and TRBJ2-1 gives the whole variable domain KAGVTQTPRYLIKTRGQQVTLSCSPISGHRSVSWYQQTPGQGLQFLFEYFSETQRNKGNFPGRFSGRQFSNSRSEMNVSTLELGDSALYLCASSKAGNYNEQFFGPGTRLTVL.

This chain joins TRBV5-1 and TRBJ2-5; TRBD2 matches 13 bases. Germline V gives CDR1 SGHRS, CDR2 YFSETQ. J lost 6 bases, V lost 0 bases, and 2 bases had no gene match. This CDR3 is built from 15 residues. The CDR3: CASSLVTSGGKTQYF. As DNA, the CDR3 is TGCGCCAGCAGCTTGGTGACTAGCGGGGGGAAGACCCAGTACTTC.

The chain employs TRBV5-6 and TRBJ1-2, with TRBD1 matching over 8 bases. The CDR3 is 15 amino acids. After removal of 0 bases from V and 3 bases from J, the junction contained 4 bases not matched to a gene. Per the germline V gene, CDR1 is SGHDT and CDR2 is YYEEEE. As DNA, the CDR3 is TGTGCCAGCAGCTTGGGAGGACAGGGAGACTATGGCTACACCTTC. Amino acid sequence: CASSLGGQGDYGYTF.

The V gene is TRBV6-1, the J gene TRBJ2-2; maybe TRBD1 (5 bases). This CDR3 is 14 amino acids long. V dropped 3 bases and J dropped 5 bases, with 10 bases sitting between them. Germline CDR1 and CDR2: MNHNS and SASEGT. The CDR3 region is CASSDRVETGELFF. CDR3 coding DNA: TGTGCCAGCAGTGACAGGGTCGAGACCGGGGAGCTGTTTTTT.

The chain combines TRBV11-3 with TRBJ1-5, with D possibly TRBD1 on 5 matching bases. This CDR3 spans 14 amino acids. The V end was cut by 5 bases, the J end by 3 bases, with 11 bases between. The V gene's germline CDR1 is SGHNT and CDR2 YENEEA. CDR3: CASSPGRDNQPQHF. CDR3 DNA sequence: TGTGCCAGCAGCCCGGGCAGGGACAATCAGCCCCAGCATTTT.

The J gene is TRBJ1-2, the V gene TRBV9, with TRBD1 as a possible D gene (5 bases). Germline V gene data show CDR1 as SGDLS and CDR2 as YYNGEE. The V end was cut by 0 bases, the J end by 0 bases, with 12 bases between. The CDR3 has 16 amino acids. This chain's CDR3 is CASSVVAGPSNYGYTF. For the CDR3, the DNA is TGTGCCAGCAGCGTAGTGGCGGGACCGTCTAACTATGGCTACACCTTC.

The rearrangement links TRBV18 to TRBJ2-1, with 8 bases that match TRBD2. Trimming removed 6 bases from V and 2 bases from J; junction bases left unmatched: 0. Germline loops: CDR1 KGHSH, CDR2 LQKENI. The CDR3 runs to 13 residues. The CDR3 loop is CASSGGAYNEQFF. DNA for the CDR3: TGTGCCAGCTCCGGGGGGGCCTACAATGAGCAGTTCTTC.

The chain uses TRBV6-4 and TRBJ2-1, with 13 positions matching TRBD2. The ends lost 6 bases at V and 7 bases at J; junction bases unmatched: 3. In germline, CDR1 is MRHNA, CDR2 SNTAGT. There are 14 residues in the CDR3. The CDR3 DNA reads TGTGCCAGCAGCACTAGCGGGGGGGCGAATGAGCAGTTCTTC. Protein sequence: CASSTSGGANEQFF.

The chain carries TRBV4-3 and TRBJ1-2; 7 bases line up with TRBD1. CDR3 length: 14 amino acids. With 6 bases clipped from V and 3 bases from J, the junction kept 7 bases outside the gene matches. Germline-derived CDR1 and CDR2 are LGHNA and YSLEER. CDR3 sequence (DNA): TGCGCCAGCAGGTACAATACAGGGGACTATGGCTACACCTTC. Protein sequence: CASRYNTGDYGYTF.

The rearrangement uses TRBV2 and TRBJ2-2, with D uncertain. Germline values: CDR1 SNHLY, CDR2 FYNNEI. V was trimmed by 8 bases and J by 0 bases, leaving 13 bases between them. The CDR3 sequence is 15 residues long. Written as DNA, the CDR3 is TGTGCCAGCTCCGCGGAGCGCCCGAACACCGGGGAGCTGTTTTTT. Protein sequence: CASSAERPNTGELFF.

CDR3 amino acids: CASSVASSGAFRTQYF. The CDR3 nucleotides read TGTGCCAGCAGCGTAGCTTCTAGCGGGGCTTTTCGTACGCAGTATTTT. The genes are TRBV9 and TRBJ2-3, with TRBD2 matching 9 bases. V shed 0 bases, J shed 8 bases, and the junction held 10 bases outside the gene matches. CDR1 is SGDLS and CDR2 is YYNGEE in the germline V gene. The CDR3 totals 16 residues.

This chain uses TRBV19 with TRBJ1-5; 7 bases align to TRBD1. Germline loops: CDR1 LNHDA, CDR2 SQIVND (reference sequence). Trimming at V came to 5 bases and at J to 4 bases, leaving 11 bases not matched to a gene. The CDR3 covers 16 residues. The CDR3 nucleotides are TGTGCCAGTAGTCCTAATCGGGACAGACTTAATCAGCCCCAGCATTTT. Its translation is CASSPNRDRLNQPQHF.

The CDR3 bases are TGCGCCAGCAGCTTAGGCCGGGAACAGCCCCAGCATTTT. This gives the protein CASSLGREQPQHF. The rearrangement uses TRBV5-1 and TRBJ1-5, with unresolved D. The CDR3 sequence is 13 residues long. V lost 2 bases, J lost 7 bases, and 10 bases lay in between. CDR1 is SGHRS and CDR2 is YFSETQ in the germline V gene. The full variable domain, with the rest looked up from reference TRBV5-1 and TRBJ1-5, is KAGVTQTPRYLIKTRGQQVTLSCSPISGHRSVSWYQQTPGQGLQFLFEYFSETQRNKGNFPGRFSGRQFSNSRSEMNVSTLELGDSALYLCASSLGREQPQHFGDGTRLSIL.

This clone was recorded a few times. V gene TRBV28 combines with J gene TRBJ2-3, with D possibly TRBD2 on 5 matching bases. V was pared by 6 bases and J by 3 bases, with 19 bases between. Germline CDR1 reads MDHEN; CDR2 reads SYDVKM. CDR3 length: 16 amino acids. The CDR3 bases are TGTGCCAGCAGCGGAGGATCAGACGGGATAACAGATACGCAGTATTTT. Translation gives CASSGGSDGITDTQYF. The complete variable domain, with remaining parts taken from reference TRBV28 and TRBJ2-3, reads DVKVTQSSRYLVKRTGEKVFLECVQDMDHENMFWYRQDPGLGLRLIYFSYDVKMKEKGDIPEGYSVSREKKERFSLILESASTNQTSMYLCASSGGSDGITDTQYFGPGTRLTVL.